This TCR beta chain stems from a study of blood T cell repertoires in COVID-19. Study context: Sites in the United States, Italy and Spain provided acute and convalescent COVID-19 samples. From T cells, B-cell-depleted T cells, or PBMCs came the material, which was cDNA or gDNA.

CDR3 length: 14 residues. Germline CDR1 and CDR2: LGHDT and YNNKEL (reference sequence). V shed 4 bases and J 6 bases; nucleotides not matched to a gene: 7. The repertoire was sequenced with immunoSEQ multiplex PCR; TCRdb's copy has only in-frame clones and lacks some. The sample has about 94,000 clones, 74% seen once. The source material was peripheral blood. The sequence derives from a man in his sixties or seventies with COVID-19, enrolled during active disease. The chain uses TRBV3-1 (or the pseudogene TRBV3-2) and TRBJ1-2; the match to TRBD1 covers 8 bases. CDR3 DNA: TGTGCCAGCAGCCTAGACAGGGGCTGGAATGGCTACACCTTC. It specifies CASSLDRGWNGYTF.